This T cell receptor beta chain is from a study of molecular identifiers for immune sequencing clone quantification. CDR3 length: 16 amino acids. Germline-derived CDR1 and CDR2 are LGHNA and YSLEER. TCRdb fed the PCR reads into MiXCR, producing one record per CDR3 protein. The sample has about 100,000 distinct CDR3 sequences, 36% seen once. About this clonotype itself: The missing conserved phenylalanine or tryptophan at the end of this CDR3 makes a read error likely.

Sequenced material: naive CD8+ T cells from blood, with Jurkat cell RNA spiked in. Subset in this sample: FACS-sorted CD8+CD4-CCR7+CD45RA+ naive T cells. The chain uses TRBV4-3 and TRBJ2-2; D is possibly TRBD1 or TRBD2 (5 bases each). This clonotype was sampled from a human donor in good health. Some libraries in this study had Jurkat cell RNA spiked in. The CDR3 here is CASSQEWGHLAGKLFI. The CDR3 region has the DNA TGCGCCAGCAGCCAAGAATGGGGCCACTTAGCCGGGAAGCTGTTTATT.